Presented here are 18 T cell receptor beta chains from one specimen sequenced in a study of radiotherapy plus CTLA-4 blockade in lung cancer. The data were produced by immunoSEQ multiplex PCR, yet TCRdb's version contains in-frame clones alone and is incomplete. Altogether some 100,000 clones are present, about 83% being singletons, with the ten largest covering 4% to 6%. This specimen consisted of peripheral blood, obtained from a patient treated with radiotherapy plus ipilimumab. The receptors originated from a human donor with non-small cell lung cancer who had a partial response to radiotherapy plus ipilimumab.

The V call is TRBV6-6, the J call TRBJ2-7; TRBD1 aligns across 8 bases. The CDR3 loop spans 13 amino acids. The V segment lost 2 bases and the J segment 6 bases; nucleotides outside the gene matches: 3. In germline, CDR1 is MNHNY, CDR2 SVGAGI (reference sequence). The CDR3 here is CASSYQGASEQYF. CDR3 bases: TGTGCCAGCAGTTACCAGGGGGCGAGCGAGCAGTACTTC.

The chain has TRBV6-6 and TRBJ2-5, with D tentatively TRBD2 (6 bases). The germline gives CDR1 MNHNY, CDR2 SVGAGI (reference sequence). The germline V and J ends were trimmed by 6 bases and 5 bases, with 19 bases remaining between them. The CDR3 extends over 15 amino acids. CDR3 DNA: TGTGCCAGCAGCCCTCAGGGCATAGGGAGGGAGACCCAGTACTTC. Its translation: CASSPQGIGRETQYF.

The chain couples TRBV27 to TRBJ2-7; D possibly corresponds to TRBD2 (6 bases). V lost 6 bases, J lost 6 bases, and 21 bases lay in between. Germline V gene sequence: CDR1 MNHEY, CDR2 SMNVEV (reference sequence). The CDR3 totals 15 residues. The CDR3 DNA sequence: TGTGCCAGCAGAATGCGGGGAGCCCGGGCCAGCGAGCAGTACTTC. Its protein is CASRMRGARASEQYF.

This sequence joins TRBV5-1 and TRBJ1-2, with D uncertain. CDR1 and CDR2 from the germline V gene are SGHRS and YFSETQ. The CDR3 extends over 13 amino acids. Trimming left V 0 bases short and J 4 bases short, with 7 bases between. Here the CDR3 reads CASSLDLVYGYTF. The CDR3 DNA follows: TGCGCCAGCAGCTTGGATCTTGTCTATGGCTACACCTTC.

This rearrangement joins TRBV6-5 to TRBJ1-5; possibly TRBD1 for D (5 bases). Trimming cost V 5 bases and J 5 bases, with 13 bases left between them. Looked up from germline, CDR1 is MNHEY and CDR2 is SVGAGI. CDR3 length: 14 residues. The CDR3 is CASSARGVDQPQHF. The CDR3 DNA sequence: TGTGCCAGCAGTGCCCGGGGGGTGGATCAGCCCCAGCATTTT.

V usage is TRBV5-1 and J usage is TRBJ2-7; D gene unclear. The germline CDR1 and CDR2 sequences are SGHRS and YFSETQ. This CDR3 spans 16 amino acids. Deletions cut 1 base from V and 2 bases from J, with 16 bases between. The CDR3: CASSLSVPSTTYEQYF. CDR3 nucleotide sequence: TGCGCCAGCAGCTTGTCGGTTCCGTCCACTACCTACGAGCAGTACTTC.

The chain employs TRBV7-9 and TRBJ1-1, with 7 nucleotides matching TRBD1. The CDR3 is made up of 15 amino acids. Looked up from germline, CDR1 is SEHNR and CDR2 is FQNEAQ (reference sequence). J was trimmed by 1 base and V by 2 bases; bases with no gene match: 4. The CDR3 sequence is CASSLWSGGNTEAFF. The CDR3 bases are TGTGCCAGCAGCTTATGGTCAGGGGGGAACACTGAAGCTTTCTTT.

The chain carries TRBV7-8 and TRBJ1-5, with D uncertain. Germline values: CDR1 SGHVS, CDR2 FQNEAQ. The CDR3 covers 15 residues. Trimming removed 1 base from V and 5 bases from J, with 12 bases in between. This chain's CDR3 is CASSLERSRYQPQHF. The CDR3 coding sequence is TGTGCCAGCAGCTTAGAGCGCAGCCGATATCAGCCCCAGCATTTT. The full variable domain, completed using reference TRBV7-8 and TRBJ1-5, is GAGVSQSPRYKVAKRGQDVALRCDPISGHVSLFWYQQALGQGPEFLTYFQNEAQLDKSGLPSDRFFAERPEGSVSTLKIQRTQQEDSAVYLCASSLERSRYQPQHFGDGTRLSIL.

The V and J genes are TRBV6-5 and TRBJ1-2; D is perhaps TRBD1 (6 bases). The CDR3 runs to 13 residues. CDR1 and CDR2 (germline): MNHEY, SVGAGI. V gave up 6 bases and J gave up 7 bases, with 15 bases separating them. The CDR3 bases are TGTGCCAGCAGACCCAACAGGGAAGGTGGCTACACCTTC. This sequence encodes CASRPNREGGYTF.

The chain uses TRBV5-1 and TRBJ1-3; D is uncertain. CDR3 size: 13 residues. Per the germline V gene, CDR1 is SGHRS and CDR2 is YFSETQ. V was shortened by 7 bases and J by 0 bases, with 8 bases between the two germline ends. CDR3 region: CASAESSGNTIYF. For the CDR3, the DNA is TGCGCCAGCGCGGAGAGCTCTGGAAACACCATATATTTT.

The chain has TRBV6-5 and TRBJ1-2; D is ambiguous. Germline loops: CDR1 MNHEY, CDR2 SVGAGI. The CDR3 totals 13 residues. Trimming removed 6 bases at V and 8 bases at J, with 16 bases between. The CDR3 coding sequence is TGTGCCAGCAGGGCAGGCTCCCGTAGGGGCTACACCTTC. It yields the protein CASRAGSRRGYTF.

V and J are TRBV27 and TRBJ2-7; 10 nucleotides line up with TRBD1. J was trimmed by 9 bases and V by 5 bases; bases with no gene match: 13. The length of the CDR3 is 15 residues. Germline V gene data show CDR1 as MNHEY and CDR2 as SMNVEV (reference sequence). CDR3 residues: CASSPGTGVISRQYV. CDR3 in DNA: TGTGCCAGCAGTCCGGGGACAGGGGTTATCAGTCGGCAGTACGTC.

This clone was seen more than once but under ten times. The genes are TRBV4-3 and TRBJ1-4; 10 bases map to TRBD1. The germline gives CDR1 LGHNA, CDR2 YSLEER. J gave up 8 bases and V 0 bases, and 6 bases lay outside the gene matches. The CDR3 has 16 amino acids. The CDR3 nucleotides read TGCGCCAGCAGCCAAGAAGCGGACAGGGGGAGGGAAAAACTGTTTTTT. Protein: CASSQEADRGREKLFF.

The CDR3 nucleotides read TGCGCCAGCAGCCAAGTCTTAGGGGTGACTAACTATGGCTACACCTTC. Translating gives CASSQVLGVTNYGYTF. The V and J genes are TRBV4-1 and TRBJ1-2; possibly TRBD1 for D (5 bases). Per the germline V gene, CDR1 is MGHRA and CDR2 is YSYEKL. V gave up 1 base and J gave up 0 bases, with 12 bases separating them. This CDR3 contains 16 residues.

The chain links TRBV4-3 to TRBJ1-6; 8 bases match TRBD1. This CDR3 contains 21 residues. Germline V gene data show CDR1 as LGHNA and CDR2 as YSLEER. With V trimmed by 0 bases and J by 4 bases, 17 bases remained unmatched. CDR3 DNA: TGCGCCAGCAGCCAAGATCCCCCCGGGACAGGTGGAAATGATTATAATTCACCCCTCCACTTT. Translating it yields CASSQDPPGTGGNDYNSPLHF.

This chain links TRBV5-8 with TRBJ2-5; 8 bases fit TRBD2. This CDR3 spans 16 amino acids. The junction had 8 bases not matched to a gene; V was cut back by 3 bases and J by 1 base. Germline values: CDR1 SGHTS, CDR2 YDEGEE. CDR3 bases: TGTGCCAGCAGCTCCCCGGGACTAGGGGTCCAAGAGACCCAGTACTTC. Translating gives CASSSPGLGVQETQYF.

J is TRBJ2-7 and V is TRBV6-4; 7 bases fit TRBD1. V shed 7 bases, J shed 2 bases, and the junction held 17 bases outside the gene matches. CDR1 is MRHNA and CDR2 is SNTAGT in the germline V gene. The CDR3 spans 17 residues. CDR3 bases: TGTGCCAGCATCTGGCAAGTTTTTGGGACAGATCCCTACGAGCAGTACTTC. Translation gives CASIWQVFGTDPYEQYF.

The V call is TRBV29-1, the J call TRBJ2-3, with 7 nucleotides matching TRBD1. J gave up 0 bases and V 6 bases, and 6 bases lay outside the gene matches. The germline V gene has CDR1 SQVTM and CDR2 ANQGSEA. The CDR3 length is 14 residues. The CDR3 loop reads CSVTGATSTDTQYF. The CDR3 bases are TGCAGCGTCACAGGGGCGACTAGCACAGATACGCAGTATTTT.